This paragraph covers one T cell receptor beta chain sequence. Original processing notes: Estimates of nucleated cell counts were drawn from the amplification of reference gene primers. Profiled with immunoSEQ multiplex PCR; TCRdb holds only in-frame clones, not every one. The V and J calls and clone size are taken from that table; D and trimming were inferred from the DNA. The profile shows fewer than 250,000 clones, around four fifths of them singletons. Seattle's cohort entered during active infection and was followed longitudinally. In germline, CDR1 is KGHDR, CDR2 SFDVKD. V trimming: 3 bases; J trimming: 12 bases; junction bases outside the gene matches: 10. This CDR3 has 14 amino acids. The data were obtained in a study of blood T cell repertoires in COVID-19.

Material for sequencing was peripheral blood. V is TRBV24-1 and J is TRBJ2-1; 7 bases align to TRBD1. The TCR sequence derives from a man aged 55 to 69 with COVID-19, enrolled during active disease. CDR3 in amino acids: CATSDGITGAAQFF. In nucleotides, the CDR3 is TGTGCCACCAGTGATGGGATAACAGGGGCCGCGCAGTTCTTC.